The 20 T cell receptor beta chains below come from one sample, sequenced in a study of shared clonotypes between healthy human individuals. Naive CD8 cells were CD45RO-negative, positively selected for CCR7, excluding terminally differentiated effector memory CD45RA+ cells. The assay was immunoSEQ multiplex PCR, and TCRdb's table has in-frame clones only and misses some. The sample yields 2 million to 2.5 million clones, around 93% seen once. The material sequenced was naive CD8+ T cells from PBMCs. These receptors were collected from a man aged 18 to 35 in good health. Some clones in this sample may be carry-over from other donors' samples.

The chain combines TRBV28 with TRBJ2-7, with D uncertain. Between the trimmed V and J ends, which lost 5 bases and 3 bases, there was a span of 17 bases. The germline V gene encodes CDR1 MDHEN and CDR2 SYDVKM. CDR3 size: 15 residues. In DNA form, the CDR3 reads TGTGCCAGCAGTCGCGGCTTCGGCAAGGACTACGAGCAGTACTTC. The encoded protein is CASSRGFGKDYEQYF.

V and J are TRBV27 and TRBJ2-7, with D maybe TRBD2 (6 bases). CDR3 length equals 14 residues. The V end lost 7 bases, the J end lost 2 bases, and 15 bases lay between the germline ends. Germline values: CDR1 MNHEY, CDR2 SMNVEV (reference sequence). CDR3 sequence: CASNPLASPYEQYF. CDR3 nucleotide sequence: TGTGCCAGCAATCCCCTAGCGTCACCCTACGAGCAGTACTTC.

This sequence joins TRBV15 and TRBJ2-1; D is possibly TRBD2 (5 bases). The CDR3 loop spans 14 amino acids. Germline loops: CDR1 LNHNV, CDR2 YYDKDF (reference sequence). Trimming removed 4 bases at V and 9 bases at J, with 16 bases between. CDR3 bases: TGTGCCACCAGCACCGGAGGAAACGGTGGTGAGCAGTTCTTC. It is translated as CATSTGGNGGEQFF.

The V and J genes are TRBV28 and TRBJ2-7; no reliable D call. Germline CDR1 and CDR2: MDHEN and SYDVKM. The CDR3 spans 13 residues. Trimming left V 5 bases short and J 5 bases short, with 13 bases between. CDR3 sequence reads: CASSPSFGNEQYF. CDR3 nucleotide sequence: TGTGCCAGCAGTCCCTCGTTTGGGAACGAGCAGTACTTC. Filled out from reference TRBV28 and TRBJ2-7, the complete variable domain reads DVKVTQSSRYLVKRTGEKVFLECVQDMDHENMFWYRQDPGLGLRLIYFSYDVKMKEKGDIPEGYSVSREKKERFSLILESASTNQTSMYLCASSPSFGNEQYFGPGTRLTVT.

The genes are TRBV10-3 and TRBJ2-7, with D hard to call. The CDR3 runs to 10 residues. Germline lookup yields CDR1 ENHRY and CDR2 SYGVKD. Trimming stripped 11 bases from V and 2 bases from J, with 7 bases between. The CDR3 region is CAAATYEQYF. CDR3 bases: TGTGCCGCAGCGACCTACGAGCAGTACTTC.

The rearrangement links TRBV27 to TRBJ2-2, with 9 bases lining up with TRBD1. The CDR3 extends over 14 amino acids. In germline, CDR1 is MNHEY, CDR2 SMNVEV (reference sequence). V dropped 5 bases and J dropped 7; count of bases not matched to a gene: 5. CDR3 in amino acids: CASSQTGGSGELFF. In nucleotides, the CDR3 is TGTGCCAGCAGTCAAACAGGGGGCAGCGGGGAGCTGTTTTTT.

A note on this clone: Within the sample, other DNA sequences also encode this same CDR3. The CDR3 loop is CASSEGNEQFF. CDR3 DNA: TGTGCCAGCAGTGAAGGCAATGAGCAGTTCTTC. V gene TRBV2 combines with J gene TRBJ2-1; D remains unclear. Trimming took off 1 base at V and 6 bases at J, with 1 base between the two ends. Germline loops: CDR1 SNHLY, CDR2 FYNNEI. The CDR3 has 11 amino acids.

V and J are TRBV7-8 and TRBJ2-7, with 7 bases that match TRBD1. V lost 5 bases to trimming and J lost 4 bases; unmatched junction nucleotides: 8. Per germline, CDR1 SGHVS and CDR2 FQNEAQ. The CDR3 sequence is 14 residues long. CDR3 protein: CASSRWDRPYEQYF. The CDR3 nucleotides are TGTGCCAGCAGCCGATGGGACAGACCTTACGAGCAGTACTTC.

The chain has TRBV11-1 and TRBJ2-7; D is ambiguous. The CDR3 loop spans 16 amino acids. V gave up 5 bases and J gave up 2 bases, with 19 bases separating them. CDR1 is SGHAT and CDR2 is FQDESV in the germline V gene (reference sequence). CDR3 sequence: CASSSRITENPYEQYF. DNA of the CDR3: TGTGCCAGCAGCAGCCGGATTACGGAGAACCCCTACGAGCAGTACTTC.

This chain joins TRBV10-3 and TRBJ1-1; no reliable D call. CDR1 and CDR2 from the germline V gene are ENHRY and SYGVKD. The ends were cut back, 0 bases at V and 0 bases at J, with 2 bases in the middle. The CDR3 runs to 13 residues. CDR3 nucleotides: TGTGCCATCAGTGAGTCGTTGAACACTGAAGCTTTCTTT. This gives the protein CAISESLNTEAFF.

The J gene is TRBJ2-5, the V gene TRBV19; 12 bases are shared with TRBD2. The CDR3 spans 15 residues. Trimming took 5 bases from V and 7 from J; bases not matched to a gene: 8. Germline V gene sequence: CDR1 LNHDA, CDR2 SQIVND (reference sequence). CDR3 sequence (DNA): TGTGCCAGTAGTTGGAGACTAGCGGGAGATGGGACCCAGTACTTC. Protein sequence: CASSWRLAGDGTQYF.

The J gene is TRBJ2-3, the V gene TRBV27; 8 bases are shared with TRBD1. Per germline, CDR1 MNHEY and CDR2 SMNVEV (reference sequence). This CDR3 is 16 amino acids long. V lost 5 bases, J lost 3 bases, and 10 bases stayed unmatched. The CDR3 is CASSPGQGGRTDTQYF. The CDR3, as DNA: TGTGCCAGCAGTCCCGGACAGGGAGGTAGGACAGATACGCAGTATTTT.

CDR3 loop: CASSFGRSPYEQYF. The CDR3 region has the DNA TGTGCCAGCAGCTTTGGCAGGTCCCCCTACGAGCAGTACTTC. The chain combines TRBV7-9 with TRBJ2-7; D ambiguous. Germline V gene data show CDR1 as SEHNR and CDR2 as FQNEAQ (reference sequence). The CDR3 consists of 14 residues. V shed 3 bases and J shed 2 bases, with 11 bases lying between them.

The chain combines TRBV4-2 with TRBJ1-1; TRBD1 might be the D (5 bases). V gave up 7 bases and J gave up 5 bases, with 11 bases separating them. The CDR3 is 12 residues long. Looked up from germline, CDR1 is LGHNA and CDR2 is YNFKEQ. The CDR3 is CASKVGGTEAFF. CDR3 DNA sequence: TGTGCCAGCAAGGTGGGGGGAACTGAAGCTTTCTTT.

The rearrangement links TRBV7-2 to TRBJ2-7, with TRBD2 matching over 10 bases. This CDR3 comprises 17 residues. The germline V gene encodes CDR1 SGHTA and CDR2 FQGNSA. Trimming removed 1 base from V and 5 bases from J; junction bases left unmatched: 11. The CDR3 region is CASSLVDTSGRAHEQYF. CDR3 in DNA: TGTGCCAGCAGCTTAGTTGATACCAGCGGGAGGGCCCACGAGCAGTACTTC.

This sequence joins TRBV7-2 and TRBJ2-7; a weak D match, TRBD2 (6 bases). The CDR3 sequence is 17 residues long. Germline CDR1 reads SGHTA; CDR2 reads FQGNSA. Trimming cost V 0 bases and J 0 bases, with 15 bases left between them. The chain's CDR3 is CASSLAPEWRDSYEQYF. CDR3 DNA: TGTGCCAGCAGCTTAGCGCCAGAGTGGCGGGACTCCTACGAGCAGTACTTC.

This clone was seen only a few times. This same CDR3 is encoded by further DNA sequences in the sample. The chain couples TRBV27 to TRBJ2-7; 8 bases fit TRBD1. CDR1 and CDR2 from the germline V gene are MNHEY and SMNVEV (reference sequence). Trimming cost V 5 bases and J 2 bases; bases outside gene matches: 2. The CDR3 covers 13 residues. CDR3 protein: CASSPDRAYEQYF. Here the CDR3 DNA reads TGTGCCAGCAGTCCGGACAGGGCCTACGAGCAGTACTTC.

The J gene is TRBJ2-7, the V gene TRBV19; 7 bases map to TRBD1. Germline CDR1 is LNHDA and CDR2 is SQIVND (reference sequence). The CDR3 totals 15 residues. Trimming removed 0 bases from V and 3 bases from J; junction bases left unmatched: 5. CDR3 sequence reads: CASSIDGRGFYEQYF. In nucleotides, the CDR3 is TGTGCCAGTAGTATAGATGGCAGGGGGTTCTACGAGCAGTACTTC.

This chain joins TRBV7-9 and TRBJ2-2, with a tentative D call TRBD2 (6 bases). Germline V gives CDR1 SEHNR, CDR2 FQNEAQ (reference sequence). The CDR3 contains 14 residues. Trimming left V 2 bases short and J 6 bases short, with 10 bases between. Here the CDR3 reads CASSLRLAPGELFF. The CDR3 region has the DNA TGTGCCAGCAGCTTAAGGCTAGCGCCCGGGGAGCTGTTTTTT.

The genes are TRBV7-9 and TRBJ2-5, with D unresolved. The J call may be faulty, since TRBJ2-7 better matches the DNA end. Looked up from germline, CDR1 is SEHNR and CDR2 is FQNEAQ (reference sequence). The CDR3 has 15 residues. The CDR3 nucleotides read TGTGCCAGCAGCTTAGCTGTCGGCCTCTCCTACGAGCAGTACTTC. Protein: CASSLAVGLSYEQYF.